This TCR beta chain was identified during a study of T-cell reconstitution after alpha-beta-depleted transplantation in children. To note about this clonotype: Antigen unknown.

Study-wide results and limits: After one year, T-cell counts and TCRbeta diversity mostly came from new T cells. Where some patients showed high TCRbeta diversity at day 60, it came from recipient T cells and thymic progenitors that had survived. Expanded clones from the graft, numbering several hundred, reportedly supplied alpha-beta T cells about two months after transplant.

Unique molecular identifiers were incorporated when the TCRbeta library was constructed. Each CDR3 protein gets one entry after TCRdb re-called the PCR reads with MiXCR. The data show some 76,000 distinct CDR3 sequences, with 11% seen just once and about 13% held by the top ten. Trimming took 3 bases from V and 3 from J; bases not matched to a gene: 5. Germline V gene lookup returns CDR1 SGHTA and CDR2 FQGNSA. The CDR3 has 15 amino acids. This sample comprised PBMCs, obtained before TCRalphabeta/CD19-depleted stem cell transplant. The receptor was isolated from a boy younger than 18 with acute myeloid leukemia, due to receive a stem cell transplant. V usage is TRBV7-2 and J usage is TRBJ2-7; 10 nucleotides agree with TRBD2. CDR3 protein: CASSFGTSDLYEQYF. CDR3 coding DNA: TGTGCCAGCAGCTTTGGGACTAGCGACCTCTACGAGCAGTACTTC.